This T cell receptor beta chain was captured in a study of Tregs in tolerant kidney transplant recipients. To note about this clone: The CDR3 is cut off 3 residues early in the read; its end comes from the germline J gene.

Using immunoSEQ multiplex PCR, the repertoire was profiled, and TCRdb retains in-frame clones only, with some absent. This sample's clone table lists tens of thousands of clones. The CDR3 is 16 residues long. J gave up 4 bases and V 6 bases, and 11 bases lay outside the gene matches. Germline V gene lookup returns CDR1 SSHAT and CDR2 FNYEAQ (reference sequence). The chain employs TRBV7-7 and TRBJ2-2; 7 bases align to TRBD1. The sequence was collected from a human donor who received a combined kidney and bone marrow transplant. This sample comprised CD8+ T cells from blood, obtained before the transplant. CDR3 residues: CASSSRQGVFTGELFF. The CDR3 DNA, read in part, is TGTGCCAGCAGTTCACGACAGGGAGTGTTCACCGGGGAG.